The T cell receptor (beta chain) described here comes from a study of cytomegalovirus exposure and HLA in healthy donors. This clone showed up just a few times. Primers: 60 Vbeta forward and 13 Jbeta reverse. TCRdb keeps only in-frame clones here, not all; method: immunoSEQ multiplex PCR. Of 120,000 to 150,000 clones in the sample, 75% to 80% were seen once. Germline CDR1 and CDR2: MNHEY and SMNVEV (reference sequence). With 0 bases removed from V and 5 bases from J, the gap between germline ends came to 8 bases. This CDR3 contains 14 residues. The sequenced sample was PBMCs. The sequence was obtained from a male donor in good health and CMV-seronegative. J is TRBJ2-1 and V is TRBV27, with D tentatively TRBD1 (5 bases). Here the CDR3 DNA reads TGTGCCAGCAGTTTATCTCAGGGTGACAATGAGCAGTTCTTC. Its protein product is CASSLSQGDNEQFF.